The source of this T cell receptor beta chain is a study of control samples from healthy donors and cancer patients. Profiled with immunoSEQ multiplex PCR; TCRdb holds only in-frame clones, not every one. The data contain tens of thousands of clones, around 85% of them singletons. The germline CDR1 and CDR2 sequences are MNHEY and SMNVEV (reference sequence). CDR3 length: 15 amino acids. Trimming at V came to 2 bases and at J to 0 bases, leaving 0 bases not matched to a gene. The clonotype was recovered from a woman aged 50 to 65 with lung cancer. The V call is TRBV27, the J call TRBJ1-2; TRBD1 matches at 10 bases. The specimen was PBMCs. CDR3 in amino acids: CASSLGQGANYGYTF. CDR3 coding DNA: TGTGCCAGCAGTTTAGGACAGGGGGCTAACTATGGCTACACCTTC.